This T cell receptor beta chain was sequenced during a study of pediatric ulcerative colitis. General observations from the study: A couple of rectal clonotypes were found only in ulcerative colitis patients, all of them.

Looked up from germline, CDR1 is KGHSH and CDR2 is LQKENI. This CDR3 is built from 15 residues. V was pared by 1 base and J by 1 base, with 10 bases between. To note about this clone: Its target is unknown.

Some clones are missing from TCRdb's copy, which holds only in-frame ones; the method was immunoSEQ multiplex PCR. The sample includes roughly 64,000 clones, roughly nine tenths of them seen just once. This TCR derives from a boy younger than 18 with severe ulcerative colitis. Sequenced sample: blood. V and J are TRBV18 and TRBJ2-5, with D unclear. The CDR3 sequence: CASSPLPQAQETQYF. The CDR3 region has the DNA TGTGCCAGCTCACCACTTCCCCAGGCCCAAGAGACCCAGTACTTC.